This T cell receptor (beta chain) derives from a study of T cell responses to AZD1222 COVID-19 vaccine. This CDR3 has 13 residues. Per germline, CDR1 LNHDA and CDR2 SQIVND (reference sequence). V was shortened by 6 bases and J by 1 base, with 9 bases between the two germline ends. This clone was detected only once. Antigen: not known. Study-wide findings and caveats: Two AZD1222 administrations were followed by greater Spike-specific TCR breadth and depth. Clonal diversity was possibly underestimated; the donors were predominantly white British and more often female. Among AZD1222 vaccinees, only five or six were seropositive at baseline. Mapped onto spike, vaccine-associated CD4 TCRs spanned it and were dominant at 160-218 and 743-854.

The method was immunoSEQ multiplex PCR; TCRdb's version includes in-frame clones alone and lacks a portion of them. Of about 96,000 clones listed, 70% to 90% are singletons. This chain links TRBV19 with TRBJ2-5; D possibly corresponds to TRBD2 (6 bases). Sequencing used peripheral blood, obtained on day 0 of AZD1222 vaccination. The clonotype comes from an adult in good health. CDR3 region: CASRGGLQETQYF. CDR3 nucleotide sequence: TGTGCCAGTAGGGGGGGACTCCAAGAGACCCAGTACTTC.